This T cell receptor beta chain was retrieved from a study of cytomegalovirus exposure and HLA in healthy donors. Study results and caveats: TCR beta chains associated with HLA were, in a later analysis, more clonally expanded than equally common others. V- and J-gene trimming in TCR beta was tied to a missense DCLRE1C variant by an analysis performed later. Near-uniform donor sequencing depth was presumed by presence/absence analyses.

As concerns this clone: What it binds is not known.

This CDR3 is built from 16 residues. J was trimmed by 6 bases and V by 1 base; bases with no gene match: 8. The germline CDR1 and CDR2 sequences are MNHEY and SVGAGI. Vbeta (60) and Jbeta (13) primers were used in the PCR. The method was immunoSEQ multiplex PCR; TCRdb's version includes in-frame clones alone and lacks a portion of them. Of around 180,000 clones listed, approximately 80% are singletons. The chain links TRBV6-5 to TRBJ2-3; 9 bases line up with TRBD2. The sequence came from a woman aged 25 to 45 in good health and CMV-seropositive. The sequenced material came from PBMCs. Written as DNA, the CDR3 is TGTGCCAGCAGTTACTTAGGATCAACTAGCGGGGATACGCAGTATTTT. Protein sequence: CASSYLGSTSGDTQYF.